A single T cell receptor beta chain is shown here with its context. TCR beta from blood CD8+ and CD4+ T cells was sequenced. Multiple sclerosis controls were treatment-naive patients with stable or active relapsing-remitting disease. Negative isolation yielded the CD8+ and CD4+ T cells, while FACS enriched the TEMRA cells. The data were taken from a study of CD8 T cells in Susac syndrome. V was clipped by 1 base and J by 5 bases, with 11 bases between them. The V gene's germline CDR1 is DFQATT and CDR2 SNEGSKA (reference sequence). The CDR3 totals 13 residues. Random-hexamer reverse transcription was applied to roughly 0.45 to 1 ug RNA. Multiplex immunoSEQ PCR targeted 54 Vbeta and 13 Jbeta TCR beta segments. One entry per CDR3 protein results from TCRdb running MiXCR on the immunoSEQ multiplex PCR reads. This sample carries hundreds of thousands of distinct CDR3 sequences, 75% to 90% of them seen once, and the ten largest clones take 0.09% to 0.15%.

The chain carries TRBV20-1 and TRBJ1-1; the D gene is possibly TRBD1 (5 bases). The TCR was taken from a human donor with multiple sclerosis. The source material was CD8+ T cells from PBMCs. The CDR3 loop is CSARVTEITEAFF. The CDR3 DNA follows: TGCAGTGCTAGAGTGACAGAGATAACTGAAGCTTTCTTT.